This T cell receptor beta chain was identified in a study of cytomegalovirus exposure and HLA in healthy donors. 60 Vbeta and 13 Jbeta primers were used in PCR. The repertoire was sequenced with immunoSEQ multiplex PCR; TCRdb's copy has only in-frame clones and lacks some. This sample carries about 110,000 clones, roughly 80% of them seen once, and the ten largest clones take over 7%. Regarding the study as a whole: Later analysis associated a missense DCLRE1C variant with TCR beta V- and J-gene trimming. Donors belonging to an Asian-associated ancestry cluster reportedly showed fewer N-insertions in productive TCRs than the roughly 700-donor mean, according to what a later analysis found.

This CDR3 has 15 residues. CDR1 SEHNR and CDR2 FQNEAQ come from the germline V gene (reference sequence). V lost 1 base, J lost 0 bases, and 9 bases lay in between. Points on this clone: What it recognizes is unknown.

This TCR derives from a woman aged 45-65 years in good health and CMV-seropositive. V is TRBV7-9 and J is TRBJ1-1, with unresolved D. The sample was PBMCs. CDR3 coding DNA: TGTGCCAGCAGCTTAGAGAGAGTAATGAACACTGAAGCTTTCTTT. Its protein is CASSLERVMNTEAFF.